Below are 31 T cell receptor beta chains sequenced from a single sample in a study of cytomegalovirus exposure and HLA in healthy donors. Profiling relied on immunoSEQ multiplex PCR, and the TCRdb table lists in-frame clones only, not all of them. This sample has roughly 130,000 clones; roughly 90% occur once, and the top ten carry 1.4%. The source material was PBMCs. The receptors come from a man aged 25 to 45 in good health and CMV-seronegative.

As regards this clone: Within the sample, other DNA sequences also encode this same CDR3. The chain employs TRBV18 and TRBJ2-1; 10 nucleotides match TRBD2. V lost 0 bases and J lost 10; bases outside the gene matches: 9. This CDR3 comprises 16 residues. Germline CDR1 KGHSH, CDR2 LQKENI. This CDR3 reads CASSPPRLAGESEQFF. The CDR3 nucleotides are TGTGCCAGCTCACCACCTCGTCTAGCGGGAGAGTCCGAGCAGTTCTTC.

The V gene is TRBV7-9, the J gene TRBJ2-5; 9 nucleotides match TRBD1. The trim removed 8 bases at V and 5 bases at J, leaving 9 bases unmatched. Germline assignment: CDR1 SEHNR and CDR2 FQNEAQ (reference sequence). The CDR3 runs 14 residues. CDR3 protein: CASGSGTGMETQYF. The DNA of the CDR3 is TGTGCCAGCGGATCCGGGACAGGGATGGAGACCCAGTACTTC. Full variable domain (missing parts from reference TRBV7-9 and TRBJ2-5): DTGVSQNPRHKITKRGQNVTFRCDPISEHNRLYWYRQTLGQGPEFLTYFQNEAQLEKSRLLSDRFSAERPKGSFSTLEIQRTEQGDSAMYLCASGSGTGMETQYFGPGTRLLVL.

The CDR3 reads CSGSGGDRDTEAFF. The CDR3 DNA reads TGCAGCGGTAGTGGGGGGGATCGGGACACTGAAGCTTTCTTT. This chain links TRBV29-1 with TRBJ1-1; possibly TRBD1 for D (5 bases). V was cut by 7 bases and J by 3 bases, with 18 bases left in between. Germline V gene lookup returns CDR1 SQVTM and CDR2 ANQGSEA. The CDR3 runs 14 residues.

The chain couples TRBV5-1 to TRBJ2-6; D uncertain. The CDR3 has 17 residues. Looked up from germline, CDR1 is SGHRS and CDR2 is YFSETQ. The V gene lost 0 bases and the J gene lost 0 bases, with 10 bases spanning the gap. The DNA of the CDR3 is TGCGCCAGCAGCTTGGTACGACAACACTCTGGGGCCAACGTCCTGACTTTC. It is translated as CASSLVRQHSGANVLTF.

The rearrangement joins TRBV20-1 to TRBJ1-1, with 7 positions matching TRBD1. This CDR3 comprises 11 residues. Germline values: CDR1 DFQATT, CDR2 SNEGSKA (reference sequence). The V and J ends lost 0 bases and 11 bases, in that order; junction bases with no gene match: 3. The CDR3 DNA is TGCAGTGCTAGAGATTCAGGGGGGGCTTTCTTT. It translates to CSARDSGGAFF.

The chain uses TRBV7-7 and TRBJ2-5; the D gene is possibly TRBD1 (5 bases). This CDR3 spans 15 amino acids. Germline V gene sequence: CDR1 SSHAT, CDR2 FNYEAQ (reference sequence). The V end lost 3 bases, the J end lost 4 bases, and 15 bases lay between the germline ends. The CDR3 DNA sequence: TGTGCCAGCAGCTTGGCAGGGCAGTTTGGAGAGACCCAGTACTTC. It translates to CASSLAGQFGETQYF.

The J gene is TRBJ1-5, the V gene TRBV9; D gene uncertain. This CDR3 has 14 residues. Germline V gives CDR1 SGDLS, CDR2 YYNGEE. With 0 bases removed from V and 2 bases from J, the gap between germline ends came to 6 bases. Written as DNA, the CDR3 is TGTGCCAGCAGCGTAGAACCGGGCAATCAGCCCCAGCATTTT. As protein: CASSVEPGNQPQHF.

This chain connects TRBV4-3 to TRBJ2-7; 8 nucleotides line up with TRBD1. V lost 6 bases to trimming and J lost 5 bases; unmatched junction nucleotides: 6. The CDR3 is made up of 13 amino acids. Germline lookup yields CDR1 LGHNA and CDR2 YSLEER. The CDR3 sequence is CASSRTGSHEQYF. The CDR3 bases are TGCGCCAGCAGTCGGACAGGGTCCCACGAGCAGTACTTC.

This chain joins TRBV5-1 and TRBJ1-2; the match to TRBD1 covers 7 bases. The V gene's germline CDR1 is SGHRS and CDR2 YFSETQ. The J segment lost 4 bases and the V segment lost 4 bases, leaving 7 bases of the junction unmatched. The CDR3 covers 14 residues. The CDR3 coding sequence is TGCGCCAGCAGCACAATCGGACAGGTCTATGGCTACACCTTC. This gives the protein CASSTIGQVYGYTF. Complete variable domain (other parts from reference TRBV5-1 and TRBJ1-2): KAGVTQTPRYLIKTRGQQVTLSCSPISGHRSVSWYQQTPGQGLQFLFEYFSETQRNKGNFPGRFSGRQFSNSRSEMNVSTLELGDSALYLCASSTIGQVYGYTFGSGTRLTVV.

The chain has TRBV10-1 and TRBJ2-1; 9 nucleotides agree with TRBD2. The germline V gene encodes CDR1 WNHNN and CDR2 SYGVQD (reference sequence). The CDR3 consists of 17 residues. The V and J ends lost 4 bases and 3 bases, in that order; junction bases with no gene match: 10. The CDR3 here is CASSGATSGSNYNEQFF. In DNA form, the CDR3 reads TGCGCCAGCAGTGGGGCGACTAGCGGCTCGAACTACAATGAGCAGTTCTTC.

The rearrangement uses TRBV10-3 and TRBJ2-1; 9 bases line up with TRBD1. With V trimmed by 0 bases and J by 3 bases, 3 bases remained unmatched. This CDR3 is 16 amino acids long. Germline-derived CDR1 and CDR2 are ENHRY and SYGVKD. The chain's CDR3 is CAISESETGGYNEQFF. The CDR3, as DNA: TGTGCCATCAGTGAGTCCGAGACAGGGGGCTACAATGAGCAGTTCTTC.

The CDR3 sequence is CSVIAGTGFNEQFF. CDR3 DNA sequence: TGCAGCGTGATCGCCGGGACAGGGTTTAATGAGCAGTTCTTC. The chain employs TRBV29-1 and TRBJ2-1, with TRBD1 identical over 9 bases. The V segment lost 6 bases and the J segment 7 bases; nucleotides outside the gene matches: 10. This CDR3 contains 14 residues. In germline, CDR1 is SQVTM, CDR2 ANQGSEA.

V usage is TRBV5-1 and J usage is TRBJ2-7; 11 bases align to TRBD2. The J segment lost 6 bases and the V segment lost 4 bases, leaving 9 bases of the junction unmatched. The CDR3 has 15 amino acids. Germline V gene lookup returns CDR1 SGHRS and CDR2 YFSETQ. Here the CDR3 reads CASSATSGGYSEQYF. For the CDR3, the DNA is TGCGCCAGCAGCGCTACTAGCGGGGGATACTCCGAGCAGTACTTC.

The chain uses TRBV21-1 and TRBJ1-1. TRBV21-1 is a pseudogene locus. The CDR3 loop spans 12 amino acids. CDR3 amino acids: CASSKGTRRAFF. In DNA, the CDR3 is TGTGCCAGCAGCAAAGGGACCCGGAGGGCTTTCTTT.

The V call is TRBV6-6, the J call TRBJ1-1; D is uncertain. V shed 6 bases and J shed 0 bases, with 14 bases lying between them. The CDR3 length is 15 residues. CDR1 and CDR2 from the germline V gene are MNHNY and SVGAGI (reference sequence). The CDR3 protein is CASSLRGGLNTEAFF. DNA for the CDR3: TGTGCCAGCAGCCTACGGGGAGGTCTGAACACTGAAGCTTTCTTT.

This CDR3 reads CASRRDFAGNTIYF. DNA of the CDR3: TGTGCCAGCAGACGGGATTTCGCTGGAAACACCATATATTTT. V usage is TRBV19 and J usage is TRBJ1-3; D gene unclear. V lost 9 bases and J lost 2, with 14 bases in between. Germline loops: CDR1 LNHDA, CDR2 SQIVND (reference sequence). There are 14 residues in the CDR3.

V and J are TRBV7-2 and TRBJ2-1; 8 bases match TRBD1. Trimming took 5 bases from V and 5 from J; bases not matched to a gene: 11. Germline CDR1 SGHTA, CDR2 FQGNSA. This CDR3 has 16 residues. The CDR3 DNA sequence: TGTGCCAGCAGCCACACCTGGACAGGGTCCCACAATGAGCAGTTCTTC. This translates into CASSHTWTGSHNEQFF.

The CDR3: CASFWGRSTEAFF. The CDR3 region has the DNA TGTGCCAGCTTTTGGGGGCGTAGCACTGAAGCTTTCTTT. The rearrangement uses TRBV27 and TRBJ1-1; weak D call: TRBD1 (6 bases). The CDR3 consists of 13 residues. CDR1 and CDR2 (germline): MNHEY, SMNVEV (reference sequence). V lost 8 bases, J lost 4 bases, and 14 bases lay in between.

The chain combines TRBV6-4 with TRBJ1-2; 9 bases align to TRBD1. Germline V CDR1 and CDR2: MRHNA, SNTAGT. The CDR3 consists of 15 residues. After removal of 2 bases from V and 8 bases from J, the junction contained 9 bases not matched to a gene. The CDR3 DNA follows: TGTGCCAGCAGTGACCATGCCGGGACAGGGCTCGGCTACACCTTC. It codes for CASSDHAGTGLGYTF.

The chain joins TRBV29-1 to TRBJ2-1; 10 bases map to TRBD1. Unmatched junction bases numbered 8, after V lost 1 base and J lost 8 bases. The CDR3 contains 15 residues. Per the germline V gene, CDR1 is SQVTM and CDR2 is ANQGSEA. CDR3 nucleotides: TGCAGCGTTGAAGGGGGGGACAGGGGCTGGGATGAGCAGTTCTTC. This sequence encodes CSVEGGDRGWDEQFF.

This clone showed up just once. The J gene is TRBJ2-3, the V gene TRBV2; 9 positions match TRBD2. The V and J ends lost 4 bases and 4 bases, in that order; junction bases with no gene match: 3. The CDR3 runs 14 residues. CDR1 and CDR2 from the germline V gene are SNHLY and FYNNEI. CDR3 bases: TGTGCCAGCAGTGCGCGGGAGGGGGCAGATACGCAGTATTTT. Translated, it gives CASSAREGADTQYF.

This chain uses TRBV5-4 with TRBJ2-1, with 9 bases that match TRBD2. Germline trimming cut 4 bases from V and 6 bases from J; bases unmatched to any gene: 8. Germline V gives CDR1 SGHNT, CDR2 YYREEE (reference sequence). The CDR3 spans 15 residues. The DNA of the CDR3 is TGTGCCAGCAGCCCGCGTAGCGGGAGAGGCAATGAGCAGTTCTTC. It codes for CASSPRSGRGNEQFF.

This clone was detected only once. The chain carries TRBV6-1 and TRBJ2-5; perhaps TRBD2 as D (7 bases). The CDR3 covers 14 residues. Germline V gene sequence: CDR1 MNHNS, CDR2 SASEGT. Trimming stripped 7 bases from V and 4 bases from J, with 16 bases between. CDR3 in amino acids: CASKMPGGLETQYF. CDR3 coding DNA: TGTGCCAGCAAAATGCCCGGGGGGCTAGAGACCCAGTACTTC.

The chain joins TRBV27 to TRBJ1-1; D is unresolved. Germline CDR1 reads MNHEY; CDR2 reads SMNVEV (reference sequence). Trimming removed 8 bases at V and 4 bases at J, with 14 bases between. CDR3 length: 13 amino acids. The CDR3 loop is CASWKNRGTEAFF. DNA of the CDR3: TGTGCCAGCTGGAAAAATCGGGGCACTGAAGCTTTCTTT.

The CDR3 DNA reads TGCAGCGTTTCCCCAGGAAACACCGGGGAGCTGTTTTTT. It specifies CSVSPGNTGELFF. This chain joins TRBV29-1 and TRBJ2-2; unclear D gene. The CDR3 loop spans 13 amino acids. The V gene's germline CDR1 is SQVTM and CDR2 ANQGSEA. The V and J ends lost 5 bases and 2 bases respectively, with 9 bases between them.

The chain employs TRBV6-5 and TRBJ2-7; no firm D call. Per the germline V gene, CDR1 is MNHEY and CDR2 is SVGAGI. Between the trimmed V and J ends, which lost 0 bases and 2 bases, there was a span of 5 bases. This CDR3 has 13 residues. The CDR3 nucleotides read TGTGCCAGCAGTTACTCCCGGGCCTACGAGCAGTACTTC. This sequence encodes CASSYSRAYEQYF.

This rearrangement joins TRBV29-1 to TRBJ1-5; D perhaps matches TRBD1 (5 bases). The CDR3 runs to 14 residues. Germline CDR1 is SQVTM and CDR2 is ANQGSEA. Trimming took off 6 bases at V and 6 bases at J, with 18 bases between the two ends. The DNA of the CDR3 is TGCAGCGTCCGGGGAGGAGGGGAGAGTCAGCCCCAGCATTTT. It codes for CSVRGGGESQPQHF. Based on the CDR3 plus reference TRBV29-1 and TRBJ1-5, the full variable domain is SAVISQKPSRDICQRGTSLTIQCQVDSQVTMMFWYRQQPGQSLTLIATANQGSEATYESGFVIDKFPISRPNLTFSTLTVSNMSPEDSSIYLCSVRGGGESQPQHFGDGTRLSIL.

For the CDR3, the DNA is TGTGCCAGCACCCTGTGGGGGGACGAGCAGTACTTC. Protein product: CASTLWGDEQYF. The rearrangement links TRBV6-1 to TRBJ2-7, with D tentatively TRBD2 (6 bases). Per the germline V gene, CDR1 is MNHNS and CDR2 is SASEGT. V lost 7 bases to trimming and J lost 5 bases, with 12 bases between them. The CDR3 runs 12 residues.

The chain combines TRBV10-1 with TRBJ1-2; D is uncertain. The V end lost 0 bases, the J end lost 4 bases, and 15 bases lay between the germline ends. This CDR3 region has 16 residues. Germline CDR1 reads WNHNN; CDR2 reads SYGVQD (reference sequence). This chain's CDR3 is CASSESRVVTPYGYTF. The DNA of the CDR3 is TGCGCCAGCAGTGAGTCGAGGGTTGTGACCCCCTATGGCTACACCTTC.

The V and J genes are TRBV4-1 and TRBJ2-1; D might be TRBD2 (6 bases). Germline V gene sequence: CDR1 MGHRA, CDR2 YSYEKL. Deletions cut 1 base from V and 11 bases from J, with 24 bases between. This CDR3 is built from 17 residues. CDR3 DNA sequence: TGCGCCAGCAGCCAAGGTAGGCAGGGCCCTTTGGGGACTCAGCAGTTCTTC. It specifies CASSQGRQGPLGTQQFF.

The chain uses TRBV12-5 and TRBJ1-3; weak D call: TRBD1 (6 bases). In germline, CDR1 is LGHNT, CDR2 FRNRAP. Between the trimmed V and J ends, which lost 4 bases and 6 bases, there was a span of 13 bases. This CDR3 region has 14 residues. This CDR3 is CASGSQGSVNTIYF. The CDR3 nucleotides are TGTGCTAGTGGTTCCCAGGGGAGCGTAAACACCATATATTTT.